These 23 T cell receptor beta chains came from one sample sequenced in a study of identical twins. From the 5' RACE reads, TCRdb called clonotypes with MiXCR, one entry per CDR3 protein. The sample has 140,000 to 150,000 distinct CDR3 sequences; approximately 4% are singletons. The sequencing input was memory T cells sorted from blood. All receptors derive from a man between 18 and 29 years old in good health.

This clonotype was found many times. The chain is built from TRBV18 and TRBJ2-2; D gene uncertain. There are 15 residues in the CDR3. The germline gives CDR1 KGHSH, CDR2 LQKENI. The V and J ends lost 2 bases and 7 bases respectively, with 14 bases between them. DNA of the CDR3: TGTGCCAGCTCACCAGTCTCAAGAAGTGGCGGGGAGCTGTTTTTT. Translated: CASSPVSRSGGELFF.

This clonotype was detected ten times or more. V is TRBV29-1 and J is TRBJ2-5; 11 bases align to TRBD2. Germline V gene sequence: CDR1 SQVTM, CDR2 ANQGSEA. The V and J ends lost 6 bases and 5 bases, in that order; junction bases with no gene match: 5. The CDR3 totals 13 residues. The CDR3 is CSVRTSGRETQYF. The DNA of the CDR3 is TGCAGCGTCCGGACTAGCGGGCGGGAGACCCAGTACTTC.

This rearrangement joins TRBV7-6 to TRBJ2-2; D is undetermined. Trimming left V 3 bases short and J 5 bases short, with 13 bases between. CDR1 and CDR2 (germline): SGHVS, FNYEAQ. The CDR3 length is 15 residues. In nucleotides, the CDR3 is TGTGCCAGCAGCTTGGGCCTGGGCACGACCGGGGAGCTGTTTTTT. It is translated as CASSLGLGTTGELFF.

At least ten counts were recorded for this clonotype. V gene TRBV4-2 combines with J gene TRBJ2-3; 11 nucleotides match TRBD2. V lost 3 bases, J lost 4 bases, and 3 bases stayed unmatched. The CDR3 has 15 amino acids. CDR1 and CDR2 (germline): LGHNA, YNFKEQ. The CDR3 loop is CASSQGLAEADTQYF. CDR3 sequence (DNA): TGTGCCAGCAGCCAGGGACTAGCGGAAGCAGATACGCAGTATTTT.

There are many counts of this clonotype. The chain has TRBV20-1 and TRBJ2-1; weak D call: TRBD2 (6 bases). The CDR3 contains 10 residues. Germline CDR1 reads DFQATT; CDR2 reads SNEGSKA (reference sequence). The CDR3 sequence: CAGRNNEQFF. In nucleotides, the CDR3 is TGCGCGGGACGGAACAATGAGCAGTTCTTC.

This clonotype has ten or more counts. The chain carries TRBV20-1 and TRBJ2-4; D is tentatively TRBD1 or TRBD2 (6 bases each). Trimming left V 6 bases short and J 2 bases short, with 14 bases between. There are 14 residues in the CDR3. Germline V lookup: CDR1 DFQATT, CDR2 SNEGSKA (reference sequence). As DNA, the CDR3 is TGCAGTGCCATCCGGGGGCTAACCAAAAACATTCAGTACTTC. Translation: CSAIRGLTKNIQYF.

This clonotype has ten or more counts. This chain links TRBV4-3 with TRBJ2-7; possibly TRBD1 for D (6 bases). CDR1 is LGHNA, CDR2 YSLEER, per germline. The CDR3 spans 17 residues. V was trimmed by 0 bases and J by 7 bases, leaving 22 bases between them. CDR3 nucleotides: TGCGCCAGCAGCCAAGACCTTCCGAGGGGGTGGGAGTCGGAGCAGTACTTC. Its translation is CASSQDLPRGWESEQYF.

The sample holds many counts of this clonotype. V and J are TRBV24-1 and TRBJ2-1; 8 nucleotides line up with TRBD1. The germline gives CDR1 KGHDR, CDR2 SFDVKD. Trimming removed 3 bases from V and 4 bases from J; junction bases left unmatched: 7. The CDR3 consists of 16 residues. DNA for the CDR3: TGTGCCACCAGTGATCCTCAGGGGGCTGGGTACAATGAGCAGTTCTTC. It translates to CATSDPQGAGYNEQFF.

The chain combines TRBV30 with TRBJ2-1; 9 positions agree with TRBD2. The CDR3 is made up of 14 amino acids. J lost 9 bases, V lost 4 bases, and 10 bases had no gene match. Per the germline V gene, CDR1 is GTSNPN and CDR2 is SVGIG (reference sequence). The CDR3 nucleotides are TGTGCCTGGAAAGGGGGGGGACTAGCTTTTGAGCAGTTCTTC. This sequence encodes CAWKGGGLAFEQFF.

This clonotype was detected ten times or more. The V call is TRBV30, the J call TRBJ2-3; no definite D call. The ends were cut back, 7 bases at V and 1 base at J, with 9 bases in the middle. In germline, CDR1 is GTSNPN, CDR2 SVGIG (reference sequence). This CDR3 region has 12 residues. This CDR3 is CALSLRTDTQYF. CDR3 nucleotide sequence: TGTGCCTTGAGCCTCCGCACAGATACGCAGTATTTT.

This clonotype appeared many times. The chain recombines TRBV11-1 with TRBJ1-2; no clear D gene. The V and J ends lost 4 bases and 2 bases respectively, with 8 bases between them. This CDR3 is built from 13 residues. CDR1 is SGHAT and CDR2 is FQDESV in the germline V gene (reference sequence). CDR3 loop: CASSSYRNYGYTF. CDR3 bases: TGTGCCAGCAGCTCTTATAGGAACTATGGCTACACCTTC.

The table lists this clonotype with many counts. V gene TRBV9 combines with J gene TRBJ2-6, with a weak D call TRBD1 (6 bases). Per germline, CDR1 SGDLS and CDR2 YYNGEE. V gave up 3 bases and J gave up 2 bases, with 18 bases separating them. The CDR3 extends over 18 amino acids. CDR3 sequence reads: CASSAGKTGSAGANVLTF. CDR3 coding DNA: TGTGCCAGCAGCGCCGGTAAAACAGGGTCCGCTGGGGCCAACGTCCTGACTTTC.

This clonotype was picked up a small number of times. This sequence joins TRBV6-1 and TRBJ2-7; TRBD1 agrees at 9 bases. Germline V CDR1 and CDR2: MNHNS, SASEGT. The trim removed 5 bases at V and 8 bases at J, leaving 7 bases unmatched. This CDR3 has 13 amino acids. This chain's CDR3 is CASSPGQGSKQYV. The CDR3, as DNA: TGTGCCAGCAGTCCAGGACAGGGGAGTAAGCAGTACGTC.

In this sample, this clonotype turned up many times. The chain carries TRBV7-7 and TRBJ1-3; D gene uncertain. This CDR3 is built from 13 residues. Trimming took 2 bases from V and 4 from J, leaving 6 bases between them. The germline V gene encodes CDR1 SSHAT and CDR2 FNYEAQ (reference sequence). For the CDR3, the DNA is TGTGCCAGCAGCTTAAAGCGGGGAAACACCATATATTTT. Its translation: CASSLKRGNTIYF.

The rearrangement joins TRBV6-1 to TRBJ1-4, with D hard to call. V lost 10 bases, J lost 3 bases, and 12 bases lay in between. From germline, CDR1 is MNHNS and CDR2 SASEGT. The CDR3 spans 13 residues. The CDR3 DNA sequence: TGTGCCACCGCACGGGGAGCTAATGAAAAACTGTTTTTT. Translating it yields CATARGANEKLFF.

This clonotype was seen many times. The V gene is TRBV18, the J gene TRBJ1-1; D is perhaps TRBD1 (6 bases). The CDR3 runs 15 residues. From germline, CDR1 is KGHSH and CDR2 LQKENI. V lost 1 base and J 6 bases, leaving 15 bases between the germline ends. The chain's CDR3 is CASSPLGAEGAEAFF. DNA for the CDR3: TGTGCCAGCTCACCACTCGGGGCAGAGGGGGCTGAAGCTTTCTTT.

This clonotype was seen at least ten times. The gene calls are TRBV24-1 and TRBJ1-5; D is perhaps TRBD1 (5 bases). Germline CDR1 KGHDR, CDR2 SFDVKD. The CDR3 is 16 amino acids. Trimming removed 7 bases from V and 6 bases from J, with 21 bases in between. The CDR3 coding sequence is TGTGCCACCAGGAACCGGGACCCAGGTGGGAGTCAGCCCCAGCATTTT. Translating gives CATRNRDPGGSQPQHF.

This clonotype was seen at least ten times. The chain recombines TRBV20-1 with TRBJ1-2; 7 bases are shared with TRBD1. With 5 bases clipped from V and 12 bases from J, the junction kept 6 bases outside the gene matches. Germline V gives CDR1 DFQATT, CDR2 SNEGSKA (reference sequence). The CDR3 covers 10 residues. The CDR3 DNA reads TGCAGTGCTTCACCCACAGGGGACACCTTC. It encodes CSASPTGDTF.

This clonotype showed up many times. V gene TRBV6-5 combines with J gene TRBJ1-4, with 12 nucleotides matching TRBD1. V dropped 2 bases and J dropped 12; count of bases not matched to a gene: 4. The germline V gene has CDR1 MNHEY and CDR2 SVGAGI. This CDR3 is built from 14 residues. The CDR3 nucleotides read TGTGCCAGCAGTTACGGGACAGGGGGCGTAGAACTGTTTTTT. Protein product: CASSYGTGGVELFF.

The chain carries TRBV11-2 and TRBJ1-2; 7 positions agree with TRBD1. Germline V lookup: CDR1 SGHAT, CDR2 FQNNGV. This CDR3 has 16 amino acids. The ends lost 0 bases at V and 5 bases at J; junction bases unmatched: 9. As DNA, the CDR3 is TGTGCCAGCAGCTTAGAACAGGGGATGAACGGGTATGGCTACACCTTC. As protein: CASSLEQGMNGYGYTF.

At least ten counts were recorded for this clonotype. This chain uses TRBV14 with TRBJ2-2; D perhaps matches TRBD2 (6 bases). This CDR3 region has 13 residues. Per the germline V gene, CDR1 is SGHDN and CDR2 is FVKESK. V gave up 2 bases and J gave up 8 bases, with 9 bases separating them. Here the CDR3 reads CASSQTSGGELFF. CDR3 coding DNA: TGTGCCAGCAGCCAAACCAGCGGGGGGGAGCTGTTTTTT.

This clonotype was seen at least ten times. J is TRBJ2-1 and V is TRBV12-3 or TRBV12-4; the match to TRBD1 covers 8 bases. The CDR3 has 14 residues. J lost 8 bases, V lost 6 bases, and 9 bases had no gene match. In DNA, the CDR3 is TGTGCCAGCAGCAGGACAGGGACCTTCGATGAGCAGTTCTTC. Translating it yields CASSRTGTFDEQFF.

This clonotype was recorded many times. The rearrangement links TRBV7-3 to TRBJ2-3; 15 positions match TRBD2. Trimming took 2 bases from V and 7 from J; bases not matched to a gene: 4. The CDR3 spans 16 residues. Germline values: CDR1 SGHTA, CDR2 FQGTGA. The CDR3 reads CASSLGTSGRLNTQYF. CDR3 coding DNA: TGTGCCAGCAGCTTAGGGACTAGCGGGAGGCTGAATACGCAGTATTTT.